Below are 10 T cell receptor beta chains sequenced from a single sample in a study of blood T cell repertoires in COVID-19. Assay used: immunoSEQ multiplex PCR; TCRdb lists only in-frame clones, some missing. This sample has some 120,000 clones, with around 87% found just once. Specimen: peripheral blood. The receptors were sampled from a woman in her sixties with acute or convalescent COVID-19.

Only a few counts were recorded for this clone. The chain is built from TRBV11-2 and TRBJ2-1; tentative D call: TRBD2 (5 bases). The CDR3 spans 13 residues. Germline V gene data show CDR1 as SGHAT and CDR2 as FQNNGV. With 3 bases removed from V and 5 bases from J, the gap between germline ends came to 8 bases. CDR3 coding DNA: TGTGCCAGCAGCTTGCGGGCCCACAATGAGCAGTTCTTC. This gives the protein CASSLRAHNEQFF.

As DNA, the CDR3 is TGCGCCAGCAGTCCCGGGGAGGGTGTCTACGAGCAGTACGTC. This sequence encodes CASSPGEGVYEQYV. This chain joins TRBV23-1 and TRBJ2-7; 7 bases align to TRBD2. TRBV23-1 is an open reading frame, and its role is uncertain. This CDR3 is 14 amino acids long. Losses at the gene ends were 4 bases for V and 3 bases for J; bases not matched to a gene: 6.

This chain uses TRBV11-2 with TRBJ2-7; 8 bases fit TRBD2. The germline gives CDR1 SGHAT, CDR2 FQNNGV. The junction had 2 bases not matched to a gene; V was cut back by 1 base and J by 6 bases. CDR3 length: 13 residues. CDR3 DNA sequence: TGTGCCAGCAGCTTAGGGCTAGCGGGCGAGCAGTACTTC. As protein: CASSLGLAGEQYF. Together with reference TRBV11-2 and TRBJ2-7, the CDR3 gives the full variable domain: EAGVAQSPRYKIIEKRQSVAFWCNPISGHATLYWYQQILGQGPKLLIQFQNNGVVDDSQLPKDRFSAERLKGVDSTLKIQPAKLEDSAVYLCASSLGLAGEQYFGPGTRLTVT.

The genes are TRBV14 and TRBJ1-1; no firm D call. This CDR3 contains 13 residues. V was pared by 4 bases and J by 1 base, with 7 bases between. Germline V CDR1 and CDR2: SGHDN, FVKESK. CDR3 in DNA: TGTGCCAGCAGCCGGAGCGAGAACACTGAAGCTTTCTTT. It is translated as CASSRSENTEAFF.

The chain is built from TRBV10-2 and TRBJ2-7; 8 nucleotides match TRBD2. J lost 0 bases, V lost 11 bases, and 9 bases had no gene match. The CDR3 is 14 amino acids. Germline V gene lookup returns CDR1 WSHSY and CDR2 SAAADI. As DNA, the CDR3 is TGCGCCGCAGGGGAGCGGGAGCTCTCCTACGAGCAGTACGTC. This gives the protein CAAGERELSYEQYV.

This chain joins TRBV18 and TRBJ1-4; D is possibly TRBD1 (5 bases). CDR3 length: 14 amino acids. The ends were cut back, 6 bases at V and 0 bases at J, with 8 bases in the middle. Germline V gene data show CDR1 as KGHSH and CDR2 as LQKENI. The CDR3 region has the DNA TGTGCCAGCTCCCCGGGGGCAACTAATGAAAAACTGTTTTTT. This translates into CASSPGATNEKLFF.

Only one count was recorded for this clone. The rearrangement uses TRBV5-1 and TRBJ1-4; TRBD1 matches at 11 bases. Germline CDR1 reads SGHRS; CDR2 reads YFSETQ. The J segment lost 7 bases and the V segment lost 6 bases, leaving 11 bases of the junction unmatched. The CDR3 is 16 residues long. CDR3: CASTPTVGQGGEKLFF. Written as DNA, the CDR3 is TGCGCCAGCACCCCTACGGTGGGACAGGGGGGTGAAAAACTGTTTTTT.

The rearrangement joins TRBV6-5 to TRBJ1-1; D is ambiguous. The CDR3 has 11 residues. Germline V CDR1 and CDR2: MNHEY, SVGAGI. V dropped 7 bases and J dropped 4 bases, with 7 bases sitting between them. As DNA, the CDR3 is TGTGCCAGCATGAGGTCCACTGAAGCTTTCTTT. It is translated as CASMRSTEAFF.

The rearrangement uses TRBV6-6 and TRBJ1-1, with a possible D match to TRBD1 (5 bases). This CDR3 has 14 residues. With 2 bases removed from V and 4 bases from J, the gap between germline ends came to 11 bases. CDR1 is MNHNY and CDR2 is SVGAGI in the germline V gene (reference sequence). CDR3 bases: TGTGCCAGCAGTTACGAAGGGGAAGTCACTGAAGCTTTCTTT. This sequence encodes CASSYEGEVTEAFF.

The chain links TRBV19 to TRBJ1-2; D not certain. From germline, CDR1 is LNHDA and CDR2 SQIVND (reference sequence). The V and J ends lost 3 bases and 6 bases respectively, with 17 bases between them. This CDR3 region has 15 residues. The CDR3 region is CASSISTGRVDGYTF. The CDR3 region has the DNA TGTGCCAGTAGTATTTCTACGGGGAGGGTTGATGGCTACACCTTC.